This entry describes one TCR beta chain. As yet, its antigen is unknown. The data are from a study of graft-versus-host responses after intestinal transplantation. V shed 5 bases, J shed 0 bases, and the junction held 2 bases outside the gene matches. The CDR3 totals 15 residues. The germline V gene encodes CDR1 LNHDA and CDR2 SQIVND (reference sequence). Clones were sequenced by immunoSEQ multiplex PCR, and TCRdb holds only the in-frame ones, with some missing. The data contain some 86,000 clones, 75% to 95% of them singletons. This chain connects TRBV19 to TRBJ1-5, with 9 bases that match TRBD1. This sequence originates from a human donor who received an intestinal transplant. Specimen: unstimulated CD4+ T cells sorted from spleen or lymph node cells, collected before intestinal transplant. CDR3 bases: TGTGCCAGTAGTTGGACAGGGGCTAGCAATCAGCCCCAGCATTTT. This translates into CASSWTGASNQPQHF.